This record concerns one T cell receptor (beta chain) sequence. The Seattle site enrolled patients during active infection and followed them longitudinally. How the authors handled the data: Amplification of reference gene primers provided the estimated nucleated cell counts. The protocol was immunoSEQ multiplex PCR, while the TCRdb copy is restricted to in-frame clones and leaves out a portion. That table furnishes V, J and clone size, whereas the DNA furnished D and trimming. The table has 150,000 or so clones, roughly 91% seen once. This sample stems from a study of blood T cell repertoires in COVID-19. The overall study: Whether acute or convalescent, the COVID-19 samples came from the United States, Italy and Spain. Sample material is recorded as cDNA or gDNA derived from T cells, B-cell-depleted T cells, or PBMCs.

Germline CDR1 and CDR2: LGHNA and YNFKEQ. V was clipped by 2 bases and J by 6 bases; unmatched bases: 10. There are 17 residues in the CDR3. This receptor was identified in a man aged 60 to 69 with COVID-19, enrolled during active disease. The specimen sequenced was peripheral blood. J is TRBJ1-6 and V is TRBV4-2, with TRBD1 identical over 7 bases. CDR3 coding DNA: TGTGCCAGCAGCCAAAACACCGGGGGACAGTTTAATTCACCCCTCCACTTT. Translating gives CASSQNTGGQFNSPLHF.